This T cell receptor (beta chain) comes out of a study of shared clonotypes between healthy human individuals. This CDR3 region has 15 residues. CDR1 and CDR2 from the germline V gene are SGHNT and YYREEE (reference sequence). The ends were cut back, 4 bases at V and 2 bases at J, with 15 bases in the middle. Generated by immunoSEQ multiplex PCR, the TCRdb table keeps only in-frame clones and is missing some. The sample includes hundreds of thousands of clones, approximately 92% of them seen just once. Naive-designated CD8 cells lacked CD45RO, were positively enriched for CCR7, and omitted terminally differentiated effector memory CD45RA+ cells.

The receptor was derived from a man under 40 in good health. Sequencing input: naive CD8+ T cells sorted from blood. J is TRBJ1-2 and V is TRBV5-4; D remains ambiguous. Here the CDR3 reads CASSPWAVPNYGYTF. The CDR3 nucleotides read TGTGCCAGCAGCCCCTGGGCGGTTCCCAACTATGGCTACACCTTC.